This TCR beta chain was captured in a study of blood T cell repertoires in COVID-19. Study-level information: The United States, Italy and Spain were the sources of the acute and convalescent COVID-19 samples.

Germline V gives CDR1 LNHNV, CDR2 YYDKDF (reference sequence). Losses at the gene ends were 0 bases for V and 8 bases for J; bases not matched to a gene: 8. CDR3 size: 16 residues. The repertoire was sequenced with immunoSEQ multiplex PCR; TCRdb's copy has only in-frame clones and lacks some. Of about 380,000 clones in the sample, more than 70% were seen once. Recovery meant two consecutive negative NP/OP PCR tests, professional clearance, or resolved symptoms. Sample: PBMCs or T cells enriched from blood (not recorded which). The J gene is TRBJ2-1, the V gene TRBV15; TRBD2 aligns across 9 bases. The sequence was obtained from a woman aged 18-29 years who had recovered from COVID-19. The CDR3 here is CATSRDRSGGTYEQFF. CDR3 DNA sequence: TGTGCCACCAGCAGAGATCGGAGCGGGGGGACCTATGAGCAGTTCTTC.